The T cell receptor (beta chain) under discussion was sequenced for a study of long-term antiretroviral therapy in people with HIV (dated by TCRdb to between 2021 and 2022). Notes on the research overall: The earliest samples were collected roughly a decade before the 2015 WHO recommendation for immediate ART, at a time when ART was usually postponed until CD4 counts fell. A retrospective serial study tested whether ART initiation and durable HIV suppression were associated with changes in peripheral blood TRB repertoire composition and diversity. Test extractions of a monoclonal T-cell line alongside under 35 polyclonal samples showed no cross-contamination during QIAcube processing. A total of about 190 cryopreserved PBMC samples were contributed to the cohort by 30 adults with confirmed HIV infection, with samples collected serially over a mean of roughly six years (range 1-12). Eleven of the 30 participants with HIV were female. Results and caveats for the whole study, not just this receptor: Compared with controls, HIV repertoires had narrower CDR3 length ranges, and the network structure pointed to an antigen-experienced repertoire that shifted only slightly toward naive after ART. A significant increase in TRB diversity was found to be associated with ART initiation, although TRB diversity was observed to remain significantly below that of transplant donor controls even after long-term ART. Because pre-ART samples had limited cell numbers, profiling was done on unsorted PBMC rather than on sorted CD4+ and CD8+ T cells. Inferences about post-ART repertoire changes are limited because no data were available on ART adherence, viral resistance or therapy changes. Because PBMC availability was limited, only the TCR beta chain was sequenced, with no alpha chain pairing. The samples were dated from about 2004 to 2017, and the ART regimens that were used may be less effective than current ART regimens. Expanded TRB clones identified before ART initiation dominated the repertoire across all time points, though the dominance fluctuated and decreased in many PLHIV after ART.

Sequencing of the TRB variable region was done with the immunoSEQ hsTCRB v3.0 assay at survey level resolution. The target sequencing depth for TRB was about 40,000-50,000 T-cell genomes per sample. Pooled TRB libraries were sequenced on an Illumina MiSeq with a v3 150-cycle kit. The study's own analysis went as follows. Analysis of repertoires was carried out in R inside a reproducible Nextflow workflow spanning QC, data transformation and analysis. LymphoSeq2, an R package for exploring AIRR-Seq data, was used to implement custom analyses. A few samples that yielded fewer than 5000 total TRB sequences were excluded, so that approximately 200 HIV repertoires were analyzed. Among the 190 or so HIV repertoires that were kept, some 60 were collected before ART initiation and roughly 130 were collected after ART initiation. Repertoires were downsampled to 5000 TRB nucleotide sequences, and summary statistics were averaged over 100 downsampling iterations. Only TRB sequences with CDR3 regions of at least seven amino acids were retained for analysis. A Shannon entropy-derived clonality score and the Gini coefficient were used to measure diversity. Repertoire networks linked the top 5000 CDR3 amino acid sequences whenever two sequences differed by an edit distance of one. Antigen specificity groups and MHC restriction were predicted for TRB CDR3 amino acid sequences with GLIPH2. CDR3 amino acid sequences were matched against VDJdb and McPAS-TCR to flag known CMV, EBV, HIV or tissue antigen associations. Pre-ART, post-ART and control groups were compared with Wilcoxon signed-rank tests and Holm-Bonferroni correction. The source is immuneACCESS, and TCRdb retained only in-frame sequences with V and J called. Part of the clones is not carried over; for the studies checked, unresolved V genes explain less than half of this, and the remainder is unexplained. V and J calls and clone size are as listed in that table; D and trimming were resolved from the DNA. Counted in this sample were over 35,000 clones; about 94% of them appeared once. 2% to 2.5% of the sample is taken by the ten largest.

To be included, a participant needed at least one PBMC sample from before ART initiation plus at least two post-ART samples. Every participant with HIV received treatment in the United States of America. Before DNA extraction, cryopreserved samples of about 0.95-10 million PBMC were thawed and then washed. At the time of the earliest PBMC sample for each participant with HIV, ages ranged from roughly 23 to 60 years. PBMC samples were contributed by each participant from 1-4 timepoints before ART initiation and 2-8 timepoints after ART initiation, with a median of 7 samples. Serial HIV viral load, CD4+ T-cell count, ART history and demographic data were obtained for every participant. Genomic DNA was extracted from unsorted PBMC with a Qiagen kit on a QIAcube, with processing performed in batches of 12 samples. The CDR3 covers 14 residues, taking in both the cysteine and the phenylalanine. Only the CDR3 DNA is retained, 42 bases long and in frame from the first base. CDR1 SQVTM and CDR2 ANQGSEA were looked up in the germline V gene. Trimming removed 7 bases from V and 4 bases from J; the gene matches leave 9 bases unexplained.

In the case of this clone: Its antigen is unknown. No base qualities exist here, and no much larger clone lies one base off it.

The clonotype was recovered from a man younger than 45 with HIV. The chain employs TRBV29-1 and TRBJ2-1, with TRBD2 identical over 8 junction bases. Source: unsorted PBMCs, taken around 9 years after starting antiretroviral therapy. The sequence in DNA is TGCAGCGCGAGGGGAAGCGGGGGTTACAATGAGCAGTTCTTC. It codes for CSARGSGGYNEQFF.